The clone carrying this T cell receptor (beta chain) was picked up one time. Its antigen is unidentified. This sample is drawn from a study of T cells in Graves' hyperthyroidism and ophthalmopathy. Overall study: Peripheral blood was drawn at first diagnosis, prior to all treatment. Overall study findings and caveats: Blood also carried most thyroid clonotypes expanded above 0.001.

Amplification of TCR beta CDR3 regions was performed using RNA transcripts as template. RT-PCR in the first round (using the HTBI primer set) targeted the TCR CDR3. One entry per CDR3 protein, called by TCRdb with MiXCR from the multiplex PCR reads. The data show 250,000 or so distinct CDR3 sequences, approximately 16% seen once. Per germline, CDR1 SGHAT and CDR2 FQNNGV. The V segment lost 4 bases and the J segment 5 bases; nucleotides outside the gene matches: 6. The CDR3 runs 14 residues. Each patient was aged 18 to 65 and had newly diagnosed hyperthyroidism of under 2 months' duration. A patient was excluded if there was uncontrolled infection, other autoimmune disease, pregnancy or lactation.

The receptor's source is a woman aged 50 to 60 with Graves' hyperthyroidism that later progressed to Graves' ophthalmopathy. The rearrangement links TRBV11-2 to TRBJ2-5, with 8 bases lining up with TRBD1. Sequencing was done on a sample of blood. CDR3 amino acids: CASSYDRGGETQYF. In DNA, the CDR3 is TGTGCCAGCAGCTACGACAGGGGTGGCGAGACCCAGTACTTC.